The 26 T cell receptor beta chains below were found in one sample sequenced in a study of cytotoxic CD8 clonotypes in ibrutinib-treated CLL. The repertoire was sequenced with immunoSEQ multiplex PCR; TCRdb's copy has only in-frame clones and lacks some. The sample records approximately 160,000 clones, around nine tenths being singletons. Sequencing used PBMCs, obtained at disease progression, from a patient treated with ibrutinib. The receptors were sampled from a human donor with chronic lymphocytic leukemia.

V and J are TRBV30 and TRBJ2-3; TRBD1 agrees at 9 bases. Germline CDR1 reads GTSNPN; CDR2 reads SVGIG (reference sequence). The V segment lost 3 bases and the J segment 3 bases; nucleotides outside the gene matches: 7. This CDR3 spans 15 amino acids. CDR3 sequence (DNA): TGTGCCTGGAGCCTACAGGGGGCTGGTACAGATACGCAGTATTTT. It yields the protein CAWSLQGAGTDTQYF.

The V call is TRBV9, the J call TRBJ2-5, with 8 bases identical to TRBD2. The CDR3 spans 15 residues. Unmatched junction bases numbered 5, after V lost 0 bases and J lost 4 bases. Per germline, CDR1 SGDLS and CDR2 YYNGEE. For the CDR3, the DNA is TGTGCCAGCAGCGTAGAACTAGCGGTGGGAGAGACCCAGTACTTC. This codes for CASSVELAVGETQYF.

V gene TRBV7-9 combines with J gene TRBJ2-7, with D perhaps matching TRBD1 (6 bases). With 2 bases removed from V and 0 bases from J, the gap between germline ends came to 8 bases. This CDR3 is built from 14 residues. Germline values: CDR1 SEHNR, CDR2 FQNEAQ (reference sequence). CDR3 in amino acids: CASSLSTGSYEQYF. In nucleotides, the CDR3 is TGTGCCAGCAGCTTATCGACAGGCTCCTACGAGCAGTACTTC.

V and J are TRBV6-4 and TRBJ1-3; tentative D call: TRBD1 (5 bases). V dropped 5 bases and J dropped 4 bases, with 15 bases sitting between them. The CDR3 consists of 15 residues. Germline V gene data show CDR1 as MRHNA and CDR2 as SNTAGT. For the CDR3, the DNA is TGTGCCAGCAGTCTAAATTGGGGCTCGGGAAACACCATATATTTT. Translation: CASSLNWGSGNTIYF.

This chain joins TRBV27 and TRBJ2-7, with D maybe TRBD1 (6 bases). Trimming removed 0 bases from V and 0 bases from J, with 9 bases in between. This CDR3 region has 15 residues. Germline V gene lookup returns CDR1 MNHEY and CDR2 SMNVEV (reference sequence). This CDR3 reads CASSLSGAYSYEQYF. In DNA, the CDR3 is TGTGCCAGCAGTTTATCGGGGGCTTACTCCTACGAGCAGTACTTC.

This rearrangement joins TRBV19 to TRBJ2-7; TRBD2 agrees at 7 bases. Germline trimming cut 5 bases from V and 2 bases from J; bases unmatched to any gene: 6. CDR1 is LNHDA, CDR2 SQIVND, per germline (reference sequence). The length of the CDR3 is 14 residues. CDR3 protein: CASSYGGNAYEQYF. CDR3 in DNA: TGTGCCAGTAGTTACGGGGGGAACGCCTACGAGCAGTACTTC. Drawing the rest from reference TRBV19 and TRBJ2-7, the complete variable domain is DGGITQSPKYLFRKEGQNVTLSCEQNLNHDAMYWYRQDPGQGLRLIYYSQIVNDFQKGDIAEGYSVSREKKESFPLTVTSAQKNPTAFYLCASSYGGNAYEQYFGPGTRLTVT.

The J gene is TRBJ2-7, the V gene TRBV7-2, with 9 bases lining up with TRBD1. The ends lost 5 bases at V and 6 bases at J; junction bases unmatched: 8. CDR3 length: 14 amino acids. CDR1 and CDR2 from the germline V gene are SGHTA and FQGNSA. The CDR3 region is CASSIDRGAPEQYF. The CDR3 DNA sequence: TGTGCCAGCAGCATTGACAGGGGGGCTCCCGAGCAGTACTTC.

The CDR3 loop is CASSEYFPGDRDTGELFF. For the CDR3, the DNA is TGTGCCAGCAGTGAATATTTCCCCGGTGACCGGGACACCGGGGAGCTGTTTTTT. The chain joins TRBV25-1 to TRBJ2-2; D uncertain. V lost 0 bases, J lost 3 bases, and 17 bases lay in between. Germline values: CDR1 MGHDK, CDR2 SYGVNS. CDR3 size: 18 residues. Full variable domain (outside the CDR3, taken from reference TRBV25-1 and TRBJ2-2): EADIYQTPRYLVIGTGKKITLECSQTMGHDKMYWYQQDPGMELHLIHYSYGVNSTEKGDLSSESTVSRIRTEHFPLTLESARPSHTSQYLCASSEYFPGDRDTGELFFGEGSRLTVL.

The chain uses TRBV6-4 and TRBJ1-1, with D unclear. The length of the CDR3 is 14 residues. The germline V gene has CDR1 MRHNA and CDR2 SNTAGT. V lost 4 bases and J lost 2, with 11 bases in between. CDR3 nucleotides: TGTGCCAGCAGTGCCACCCGGGCTAACACTGAAGCTTTCTTT. Its protein product is CASSATRANTEAFF.

This chain connects TRBV6-1 to TRBJ2-3; TRBD2 aligns across 9 bases. Germline V lookup: CDR1 MNHNS, CDR2 SASEGT. V lost 6 bases and J lost 0; bases outside the gene matches: 1. CDR3 size: 14 residues. Written as DNA, the CDR3 is TGTGCCAGCAGCACTAGCGGGAGCACAGATACGCAGTATTTT. It codes for CASSTSGSTDTQYF.

The chain uses TRBV7-9 and TRBJ1-2; D call uncertain. Per germline, CDR1 SEHNR and CDR2 FQNEAQ (reference sequence). The CDR3 loop spans 14 amino acids. V was pared by 2 bases and J by 2 bases, with 9 bases between. CDR3 DNA: TGTGCCAGCAGCTTATCAATGGACAACTATGGCTACACCTTC. Its translation is CASSLSMDNYGYTF.

This chain uses TRBV6-6 with TRBJ2-1, with D hard to call. This CDR3 contains 14 residues. Germline CDR1 MNHNY, CDR2 SVGAGI (reference sequence). V was trimmed by 5 bases and J by 4 bases, leaving 12 bases between them. CDR3 nucleotide sequence: TGTGCCAGCAGTACCTTAAGTGTTTACAATGAGCAGTTCTTC. Its translation: CASSTLSVYNEQFF.

The rearrangement joins TRBV5-4 to TRBJ2-2, with TRBD2 as a possible D gene (6 bases). The germline V gene encodes CDR1 SGHNT and CDR2 YYREEE (reference sequence). The CDR3 covers 14 residues. V was trimmed by 0 bases and J by 7 bases, leaving 10 bases between them. The CDR3 bases are TGTGCCAGCAGCTTGGGTCATAGCGGCGGGGAGCTGTTTTTT. Amino acid sequence: CASSLGHSGGELFF.

This clone was counted a single time. This CDR3 is CASSLERGIDEQYF. The CDR3 nucleotides read TGTGCCAGCAGCTTAGAGCGAGGGATCGACGAGCAGTACTTC. This sequence joins TRBV7-2 and TRBJ2-7; D might be TRBD2 (5 bases). CDR1 SGHTA and CDR2 FQGNSA come from the germline V gene. CDR3 length: 14 residues. The V end lost 1 base, the J end lost 5 bases, and 12 bases lay between the germline ends.

The V call is TRBV19, the J call TRBJ2-7; possibly TRBD1 for D (6 bases). V dropped 0 bases and J dropped 7 bases, with 25 bases sitting between them. The CDR3 totals 18 residues. The V gene's germline CDR1 is LNHDA and CDR2 SQIVND (reference sequence). For the CDR3, the DNA is TGTGCCAGTAGTATAGATCTCGACAGGCCCCCCGGTTCGGAGGAGCAGTACTTC. Its translation: CASSIDLDRPPGSEEQYF.

The chain joins TRBV2 to TRBJ2-5; the match to TRBD2 covers 13 bases. The germline V gene has CDR1 SNHLY and CDR2 FYNNEI. V was pared by 6 bases and J by 0 bases, with 4 bases of the junction left unmatched. This CDR3 spans 16 amino acids. CDR3 nucleotides: TGTGCCAGCAGCAAAGGACTAGCGGGAGACCAAGAGACCCAGTACTTC. Its protein product is CASSKGLAGDQETQYF.

This clone is a singleton in its sample. V gene TRBV5-6 combines with J gene TRBJ1-2; possibly TRBD1 for D (6 bases). This CDR3 is 14 amino acids long. The V and J ends lost 4 bases and 5 bases respectively, with 15 bases between them. Germline values: CDR1 SGHDT, CDR2 YYEEEE. The DNA for the CDR3 is TGTGCCAGCAGCCCCGGGACACTAAATTATGGCTACACCTTC. Encoded protein: CASSPGTLNYGYTF.

The rearrangement joins TRBV12-5 to TRBJ1-2; D call uncertain. The CDR3 length is 13 residues. CDR1 is LGHNT, CDR2 FRNRAP, per germline. V lost 0 bases to trimming and J lost 3 bases, with 5 bases between them. CDR3 amino acids: CASGLVTDYGYTF. The CDR3 nucleotides read TGTGCTAGTGGTTTGGTAACAGACTATGGCTACACCTTC.

V is TRBV10-3 and J is TRBJ1-4; TRBD1 agrees at 8 bases. V lost 2 bases and J lost 8; bases outside the gene matches: 4. The CDR3 loop spans 14 amino acids. The germline CDR1 and CDR2 sequences are ENHRY and SYGVKD. In DNA, the CDR3 is TGTGCCATCAGTGAGGACAGGGGATCGGAAAAACTGTTTTTT. Translation: CAISEDRGSEKLFF.

The V gene is TRBV11-3, the J gene TRBJ1-2; 7 nucleotides align to TRBD1. Germline assignment: CDR1 SGHNT and CDR2 YENEEA. Trimming cost V 8 bases and J 6 bases; bases outside gene matches: 3. The CDR3 consists of 11 residues. The CDR3 is CASSQGDGYTF. The CDR3 DNA follows: TGTGCCAGCTCTCAGGGGGATGGCTACACCTTC.

The chain employs TRBV30 and TRBJ1-1, with D maybe TRBD1 (5 bases). CDR3 length: 15 amino acids. Trimming stripped 3 bases from V and 4 bases from J, with 18 bases between. The germline V gene encodes CDR1 GTSNPN and CDR2 SVGIG (reference sequence). The CDR3 sequence is CAWSRRRVIFTEAFF. In nucleotides, the CDR3 is TGTGCCTGGAGCCGGCGCAGGGTTATCTTCACTGAAGCTTTCTTT.

This rearrangement joins TRBV9 to TRBJ2-1; D possibly corresponds to TRBD2 (6 bases). This CDR3 is built from 16 residues. Germline V gene lookup returns CDR1 SGDLS and CDR2 YYNGEE. The V gene lost 3 bases and the J gene lost 6 bases, with 19 bases spanning the gap. DNA for the CDR3: TGTGCCAGCAGCGAGAGGCTAGCGACCCGCTCCAATGAGCAGTTCTTC. Translation gives CASSERLATRSNEQFF. The full variable domain, in which reference TRBV9 and TRBJ2-1 provide the parts outside the CDR3, is DSGVTQTPKHLITATGQRVTLRCSPRSGDLSVYWYQQSLDQGLQFLIQYYNGEERAKGNILERFSAQQFPDLHSELNLSSLELGDSALYFCASSERLATRSNEQFFGPGTRLTVL.

The chain has TRBV5-4 and TRBJ1-4; unclear D gene. The CDR3 runs 14 residues. V was clipped by 4 bases and J by 7 bases, with 14 bases between them. The V gene's germline CDR1 is SGHNT and CDR2 YYREEE (reference sequence). The CDR3 spells CASSILPGSEKLFF. CDR3 sequence (DNA): TGTGCCAGCAGCATCCTTCCGGGGAGTGAAAAACTGTTTTTT.

This chain joins TRBV19 and TRBJ2-3; D gene unclear. V gave up 6 bases and J gave up 1 base, with 5 bases separating them. CDR3 length: 12 residues. From germline, CDR1 is LNHDA and CDR2 SQIVND (reference sequence). The CDR3: CASSGRTDTQYF. In nucleotides, the CDR3 is TGTGCCAGTAGCGGGCGCACAGATACGCAGTATTTT.

This clone was seen just once. V and J are TRBV5-1 and TRBJ2-5; 7 positions agree with TRBD1. V lost 1 base and J lost 2; bases outside the gene matches: 14. The CDR3 is 18 residues long. The germline V gene has CDR1 SGHRS and CDR2 YFSETQ. DNA for the CDR3: TGCGCCAGCAGCTTGTTTGTTCTCTCCGGGACAGCACAAGAGACCCAGTACTTC. This sequence encodes CASSLFVLSGTAQETQYF. Full variable domain (missing parts from reference TRBV5-1 and TRBJ2-5): KAGVTQTPRYLIKTRGQQVTLSCSPISGHRSVSWYQQTPGQGLQFLFEYFSETQRNKGNFPGRFSGRQFSNSRSEMNVSTLELGDSALYLCASSLFVLSGTAQETQYFGPGTRLLVL.

This rearrangement joins TRBV7-8 to TRBJ2-5; 7 nucleotides line up with TRBD2. Trimming at V came to 4 bases and at J to 4 bases, leaving 9 bases not matched to a gene. The CDR3 extends over 15 amino acids. Germline CDR1 and CDR2: SGHVS and FQNEAQ. As DNA, the CDR3 is TGTGCCAGCAGCTCGTGGGGGGGACTGAGAGAGACCCAGTACTTC. This encodes CASSSWGGLRETQYF.